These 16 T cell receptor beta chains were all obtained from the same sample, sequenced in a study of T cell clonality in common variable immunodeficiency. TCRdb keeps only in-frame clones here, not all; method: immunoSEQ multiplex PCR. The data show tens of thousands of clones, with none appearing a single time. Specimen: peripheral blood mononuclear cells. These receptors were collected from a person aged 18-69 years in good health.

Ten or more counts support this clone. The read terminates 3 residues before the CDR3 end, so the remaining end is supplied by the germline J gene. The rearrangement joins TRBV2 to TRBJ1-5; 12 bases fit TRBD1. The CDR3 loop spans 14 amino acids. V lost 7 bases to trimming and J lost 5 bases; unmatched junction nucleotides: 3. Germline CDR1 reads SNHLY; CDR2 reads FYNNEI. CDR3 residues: CASTGTGGDQPQHF. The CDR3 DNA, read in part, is TGTGCCAGCACCGGGACAGGGGGCGATCAGCCC.

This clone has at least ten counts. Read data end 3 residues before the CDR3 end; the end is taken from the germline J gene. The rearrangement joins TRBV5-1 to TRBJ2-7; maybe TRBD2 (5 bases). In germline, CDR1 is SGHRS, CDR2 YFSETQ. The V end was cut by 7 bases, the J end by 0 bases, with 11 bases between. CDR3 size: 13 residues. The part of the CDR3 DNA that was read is TGCGCCAGCGCCCAGCGGTCCTCCTACGAG. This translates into CASAQRSSYE. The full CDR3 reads CASAQRSSYEQYF.

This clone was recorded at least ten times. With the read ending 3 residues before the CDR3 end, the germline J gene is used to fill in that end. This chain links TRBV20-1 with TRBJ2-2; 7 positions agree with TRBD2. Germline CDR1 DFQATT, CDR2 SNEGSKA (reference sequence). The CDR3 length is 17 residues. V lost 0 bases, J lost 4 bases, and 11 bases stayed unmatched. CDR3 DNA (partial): TGCAGTGCTAGAGATAAGCGGGGCTGGGGGTCCACCGGGGAG. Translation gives CSARDKRGWGSTGE. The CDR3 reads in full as CSARDKRGWGSTGELFF.

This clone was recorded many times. CDR3 region: CASSLGASSYEQYF. The sequenced CDR3 bases are TGTGCCAGCAGCTTAGGAGCTTCCTCCTACGAG. The V gene is TRBV11-3, the J gene TRBJ2-7; D is undetermined. The read ends 3 residues shy of where the CDR3 ends; the end is completed using the germline J gene. The CDR3 runs to 14 residues. V lost 1 base, J lost 0 bases, and 7 bases lay in between. CDR1 SGHNT and CDR2 YENEEA come from the germline V gene.

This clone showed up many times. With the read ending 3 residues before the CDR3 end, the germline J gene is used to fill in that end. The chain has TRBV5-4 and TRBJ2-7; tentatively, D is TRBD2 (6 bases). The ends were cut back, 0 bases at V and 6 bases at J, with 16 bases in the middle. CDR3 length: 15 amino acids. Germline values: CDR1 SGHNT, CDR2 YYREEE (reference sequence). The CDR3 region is CASSLVQRAVTEQYF. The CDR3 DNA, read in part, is TGTGCCAGCAGCTTGGTACAGCGGGCAGTCACCGAG. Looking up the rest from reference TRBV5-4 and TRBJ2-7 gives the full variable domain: ETGVTQSPTHLIKTRGQQVTLRCSSQSGHNTVSWYQQALGQGPQFIFQYYREEENGRGNFPPRFSGLQFPNYSSELNVNALELDDSALYLCASSLVQRAVTEQYFGPGTRLTVT.

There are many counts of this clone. The covered CDR3 bases are TGTGCCAGCATCACAAAATCCACTGAA. This translates into CASITKSTE. The full CDR3 is CASITKSTEAFF. V usage is TRBV2 and J usage is TRBJ1-1; D gene unclear. The CDR3 end is not reached by the read, which stops 3 residues before it; the germline J gene fills it in. V shed 7 bases and J shed 4 bases, with 10 bases lying between them. The length of the CDR3 is 12 residues. CDR1 and CDR2 (germline): SNHLY, FYNNEI.

The CDR3: CASSLLGLPDQPQYF. The part of the CDR3 DNA that was read is TGCGCCAGCAGCTTGCTGGGCCTCCCAGATCAGCCG. The J gene is TRBJ2-3, the V gene TRBV5-1; D not resolved. The read terminates 3 residues before the CDR3 end, so the remaining end is supplied by the germline J gene. This CDR3 spans 15 amino acids. Germline V gene sequence: CDR1 SGHRS, CDR2 YFSETQ. Variable domain in full (rest from reference TRBV5-1 and TRBJ2-3): KAGVTQTPRYLIKTRGQQVTLSCSPISGHRSVSWYQQTPGQGLQFLFEYFSETQRNKGNFPGRFSGRQFSNSRSEMNVSTLELGDSALYLCASSLLGLPDQPQYFGPGTRLTVL.

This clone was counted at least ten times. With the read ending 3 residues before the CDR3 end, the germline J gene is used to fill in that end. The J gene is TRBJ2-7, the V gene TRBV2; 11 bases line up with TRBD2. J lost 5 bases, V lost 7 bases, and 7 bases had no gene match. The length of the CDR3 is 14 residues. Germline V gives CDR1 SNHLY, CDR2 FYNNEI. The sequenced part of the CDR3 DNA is TGTGCCAGCAATCCACTAGCGGGAGTCGACGAG. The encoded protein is CASNPLAGVDE. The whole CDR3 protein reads CASNPLAGVDEQYF.

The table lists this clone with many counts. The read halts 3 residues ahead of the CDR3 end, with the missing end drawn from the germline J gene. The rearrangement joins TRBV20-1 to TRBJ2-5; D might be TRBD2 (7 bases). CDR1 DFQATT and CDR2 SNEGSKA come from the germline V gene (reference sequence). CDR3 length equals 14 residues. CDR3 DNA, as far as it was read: TGCAGTGCTAGAGATGGGGGGGGCCCAATAACC. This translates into CSARDGGGPIT. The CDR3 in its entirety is CSARDGGGPITQYF.

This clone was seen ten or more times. The DNA read from the CDR3 is TGTGCCAGCAGCCAAGGTGGCAGGGGCCATACTGAA. It codes for CASSQGGRGHTE. The full CDR3 protein is CASSQGGRGHTEAFF. This chain uses TRBV4-2 with TRBJ1-1; TRBD1 might be the D (6 bases). The sequence runs out 3 residues before the end of the CDR3; the remainder is reconstructed from the germline J gene. The CDR3 is made up of 15 amino acids. CDR1 LGHNA and CDR2 YNFKEQ come from the germline V gene. V lost 1 base and J 5 bases, leaving 14 bases between the germline ends.

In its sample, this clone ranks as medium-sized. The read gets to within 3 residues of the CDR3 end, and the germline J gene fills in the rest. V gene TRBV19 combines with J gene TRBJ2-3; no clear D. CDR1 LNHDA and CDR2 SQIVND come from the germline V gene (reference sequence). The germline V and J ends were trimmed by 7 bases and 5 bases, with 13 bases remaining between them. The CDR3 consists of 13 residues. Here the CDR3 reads CASKASPLDTQYF. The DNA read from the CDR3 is TGTGCCAGTAAGGCTAGTCCCCTAGATACG. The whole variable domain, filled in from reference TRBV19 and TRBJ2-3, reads DGGITQSPKYLFRKEGQNVTLSCEQNLNHDAMYWYRQDPGQGLRLIYYSQIVNDFQKGDIAEGYSVSREKKESFPLTVTSAQKNPTAFYLCASKASPLDTQYFGPGTRLTVL.

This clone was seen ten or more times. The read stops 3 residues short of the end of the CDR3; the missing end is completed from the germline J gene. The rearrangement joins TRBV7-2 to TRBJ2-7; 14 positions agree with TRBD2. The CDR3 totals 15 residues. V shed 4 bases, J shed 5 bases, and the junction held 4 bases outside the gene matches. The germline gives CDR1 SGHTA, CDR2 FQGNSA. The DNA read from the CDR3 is TGTGCCAGCAGCTGGCGGGGACTAGCGGGAGACGAG. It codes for CASSWRGLAGDE. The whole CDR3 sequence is CASSWRGLAGDEQYF. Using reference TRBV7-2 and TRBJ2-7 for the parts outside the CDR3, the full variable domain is GAGVSQSPSNKVTEKGKDVELRCDPISGHTALYWYRQSLGQGLEFLIYFQGNSAPDKSGLPSDRFSAERTGGSVSTLTIQRTQQEDSAVYLCASSWRGLAGDEQYFGPGTRLTVT.

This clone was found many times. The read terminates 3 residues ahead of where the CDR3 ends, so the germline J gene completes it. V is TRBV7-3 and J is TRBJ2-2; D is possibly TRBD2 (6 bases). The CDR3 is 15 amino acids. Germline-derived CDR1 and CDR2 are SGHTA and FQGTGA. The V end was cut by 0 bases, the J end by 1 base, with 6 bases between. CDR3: CASSLTAGNTGELFF. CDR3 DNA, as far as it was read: TGTGCCAGCAGCTTAACAGCGGGGAACACCGGGGAG.

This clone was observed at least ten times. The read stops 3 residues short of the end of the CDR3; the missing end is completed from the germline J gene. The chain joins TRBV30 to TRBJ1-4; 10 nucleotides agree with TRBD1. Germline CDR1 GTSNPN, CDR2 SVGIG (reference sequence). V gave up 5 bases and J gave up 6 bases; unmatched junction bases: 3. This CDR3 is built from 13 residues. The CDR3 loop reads CAWGGTGDEKLFF. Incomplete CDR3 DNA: TGTGCCTGGGGAGGGACAGGGGATGAAAAA.

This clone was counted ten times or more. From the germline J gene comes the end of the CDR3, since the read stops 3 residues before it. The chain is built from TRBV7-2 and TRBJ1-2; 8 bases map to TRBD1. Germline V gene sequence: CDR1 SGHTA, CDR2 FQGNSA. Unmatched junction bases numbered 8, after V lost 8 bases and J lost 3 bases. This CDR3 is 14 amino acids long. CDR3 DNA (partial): TGTGCCAGCCATAGACAGGGGCGCCACTATGGC. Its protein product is CASHRQGRHYG. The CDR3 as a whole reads CASHRQGRHYGYTF.

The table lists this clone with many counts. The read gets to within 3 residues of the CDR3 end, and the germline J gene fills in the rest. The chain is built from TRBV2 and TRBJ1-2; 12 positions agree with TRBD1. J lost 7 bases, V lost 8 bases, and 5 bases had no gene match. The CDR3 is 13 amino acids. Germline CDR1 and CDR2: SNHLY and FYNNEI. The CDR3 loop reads CASGTGGVSGYTF. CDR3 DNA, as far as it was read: TGTGCCAGCGGGACAGGGGGCGTGTCTGGC.